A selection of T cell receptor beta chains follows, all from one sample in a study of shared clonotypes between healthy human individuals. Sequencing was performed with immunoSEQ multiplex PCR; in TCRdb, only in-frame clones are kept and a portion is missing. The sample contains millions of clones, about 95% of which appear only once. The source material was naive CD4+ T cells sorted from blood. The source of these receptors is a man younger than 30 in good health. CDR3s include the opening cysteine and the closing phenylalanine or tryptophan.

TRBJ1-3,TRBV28,CASSFPPGKENTIYF
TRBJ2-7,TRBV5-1,CASSLGGTVLVYEQYF
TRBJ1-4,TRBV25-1,CASSEYQSPTATNEKLFF
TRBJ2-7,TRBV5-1,CASSFLGTLAINEQYF
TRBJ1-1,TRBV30,CAWTTGLLAFF
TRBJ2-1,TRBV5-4,CASSLGASGSYNEQFF
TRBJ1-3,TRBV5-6,CASSGTGVGGNTIYF
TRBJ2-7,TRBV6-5,CASSKGQGGYEQYF
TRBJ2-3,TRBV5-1,CASSGDADTQYF
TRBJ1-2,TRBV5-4,CASSVRQGINYGYTF
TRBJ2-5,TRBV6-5,CASSFSGGRETQYF
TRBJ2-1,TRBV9,CASSVALAGGPSYNEQFF
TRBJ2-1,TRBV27,CASRAPGWPYNEQFF
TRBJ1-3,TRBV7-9,CASSSQGGNTIYF
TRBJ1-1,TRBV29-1,CSVDLGLNTEAFF
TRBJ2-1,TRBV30,CAWSDYNEQFF
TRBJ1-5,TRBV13,CASSSPPYQPQHF
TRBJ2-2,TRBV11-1,CASSRSLNTGELFF
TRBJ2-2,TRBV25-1,CASSETGVNTGELFF
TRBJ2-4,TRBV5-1,CASSLGPGEDIQYF
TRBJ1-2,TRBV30,CAWKGRYSLDRDYGYTF
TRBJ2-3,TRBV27,CASSSMRLDTQYF